Following are 18 T cell receptor beta chains from one sample sequenced in a study of long-term antiretroviral therapy in people with HIV. The run of the v3.0 immunoSEQ assay was at survey level. Sequencing was performed with immunoSEQ multiplex PCR; in TCRdb, only in-frame clones are kept and a portion is missing. The sample shows roughly 30,000 clones, 70% to 90% of them seen only once. Source: unsorted PBMCs, taken 0.8 years before starting antiretroviral therapy. The receptors derive from a man aged 18 to 30 with HIV.

This rearrangement joins TRBV11-3 to TRBJ2-2; D unresolved. This CDR3 is 12 amino acids long. The germline V and J ends were trimmed by 5 bases and 5 bases, with 6 bases remaining between them. Germline CDR1 is SGHNT and CDR2 is YENEEA. CDR3 sequence: CASSPQTGELFF. The CDR3 nucleotides read TGTGCCAGCAGCCCTCAAACCGGGGAGCTGTTTTTT.

This chain links TRBV5-1 with TRBJ2-6; 12 positions agree with TRBD2. Trimming at V came to 4 bases and at J to 4 bases, leaving 6 bases not matched to a gene. The V gene's germline CDR1 is SGHRS and CDR2 YFSETQ. The CDR3 is 17 amino acids. The CDR3 sequence: CASSTGLAGWGANVLTF. In DNA form, the CDR3 reads TGCGCCAGCAGCACAGGACTAGCGGGGTGGGGGGCCAACGTCCTGACTTTC.

The CDR3 protein is CASSPVSANSYEQYF. CDR3 in DNA: TGTGCCAGCTCACCGGTGTCTGCGAATTCCTACGAGCAGTACTTC. The rearrangement uses TRBV18 and TRBJ2-7; D is undetermined. The V end lost 3 bases, the J end lost 1 base, and 13 bases lay between the germline ends. This CDR3 region has 15 residues. Germline V gives CDR1 KGHSH, CDR2 LQKENI.

The CDR3 sequence is CASRGDSNQPQHF. As DNA, the CDR3 is TGCGCCAGCAGGGGGGATAGCAATCAGCCCCAGCATTTT. This chain connects TRBV5-1 to TRBJ1-5; perhaps TRBD1 as D (5 bases). V shed 5 bases and J shed 0 bases, with 6 bases lying between them. Germline V gene data show CDR1 as SGHRS and CDR2 as YFSETQ. CDR3 length equals 13 residues.

The rearrangement uses TRBV18 and TRBJ2-3; D unresolved. There are 12 residues in the CDR3. Trimming pared 1 base from V and 5 bases from J, leaving 4 bases between. The germline CDR1 and CDR2 sequences are KGHSH and LQKENI. CDR3 DNA sequence: TGTGCCAGCTCACCACAGAAAGATACGCAGTATTTT. Its protein is CASSPQKDTQYF.

The J gene is TRBJ1-3, the V gene TRBV30; D not certain. V was shortened by 7 bases and J by 0 bases, with 10 bases between the two germline ends. The CDR3 is 13 amino acids. Germline V gene lookup returns CDR1 GTSNPN and CDR2 SVGIG (reference sequence). This chain's CDR3 is CASDRNSGNTIYF. In DNA form, the CDR3 reads TGTGCCTCCGACCGAAACTCTGGAAACACCATATATTTT.

The rearrangement joins TRBV2 to TRBJ2-2; possibly TRBD2 for D (5 bases). The CDR3 extends over 15 amino acids. Per germline, CDR1 SNHLY and CDR2 FYNNEI. The V gene lost 1 base and the J gene lost 6 bases, with 12 bases spanning the gap. Here the CDR3 DNA reads TGTGCCAGCAGTGAAGGCGCTAGCCGCCCCGGGGAGCTGTTTTTT. This translates into CASSEGASRPGELFF.

The rearrangement links TRBV23-1 to TRBJ1-5; D is unresolved. TRBV23-1 is recorded as an ORF, its role being uncertain. With 0 bases removed from V and 9 bases from J, the gap between germline ends came to 15 bases. The CDR3 is 15 residues long. The DNA of the CDR3 is TGCGCCAGCAGTCAATCATTAGAGAGTACAAGGCCCCAGCATTTT. Translating gives CASSQSLESTRPQHF.

The genes are TRBV6-5 and TRBJ1-2, with 11 bases fitting TRBD1. This CDR3 spans 14 amino acids. Germline CDR1 MNHEY, CDR2 SVGAGI. Losses at the gene ends were 2 bases for V and 6 bases for J; bases not matched to a gene: 2. The CDR3 nucleotides are TGTGCCAGCAGTTACCGGACAGGGGGCGATGGCTACACCTTC. As protein: CASSYRTGGDGYTF.

The J gene is TRBJ1-2, the V gene TRBV25-1; 9 positions match TRBD1. The ends lost 4 bases at V and 6 bases at J; junction bases unmatched: 6. Per germline, CDR1 MGHDK and CDR2 SYGVNS. The CDR3 extends over 14 amino acids. For the CDR3, the DNA is TGTGCCAGCAGTGGCTACAGGGGGCAAGATGGCTACACCTTC. Its translation is CASSGYRGQDGYTF.

The chain recombines TRBV6-5 with TRBJ1-5; D call uncertain. V was trimmed by 8 bases and J by 2 bases, leaving 13 bases between them. From germline, CDR1 is MNHEY and CDR2 SVGAGI. The CDR3 sequence is 14 residues long. The CDR3 sequence is CASGSAVGNQPQHF. Written as DNA, the CDR3 is TGTGCCAGCGGGTCGGCCGTGGGCAATCAGCCCCAGCATTTT.

The rearrangement links TRBV5-8 to TRBJ1-6; no definite D call. V lost 4 bases, J lost 7 bases, and 12 bases lay in between. This CDR3 is built from 14 residues. From germline, CDR1 is SGHTS and CDR2 YDEGEE. The chain's CDR3 is CASSRWGGNSPLHF. CDR3 sequence (DNA): TGTGCCAGCAGCCGTTGGGGAGGGAATTCACCCCTCCACTTT.

The rearrangement uses TRBV27 and TRBJ2-7, with D possibly matching TRBD2 (5 bases). Germline CDR1 reads MNHEY; CDR2 reads SMNVEV (reference sequence). The V end lost 4 bases, the J end lost 3 bases, and 13 bases lay between the germline ends. There are 14 residues in the CDR3. CDR3 region: CASSSYNAGYEQYF. In DNA, the CDR3 is TGTGCCAGCAGTTCATACAACGCGGGCTACGAGCAGTACTTC.

The chain combines TRBV7-9 with TRBJ2-3; D is unresolved. The V gene's germline CDR1 is SEHNR and CDR2 FQNEAQ (reference sequence). The CDR3 sequence is 13 residues long. V was clipped by 3 bases and J by 3 bases, with 7 bases between them. CDR3 residues: CASSLGGTDTQYF. CDR3 nucleotide sequence: TGTGCCAGCAGCTTGGGCGGAACAGATACGCAGTATTTT.

The V call is TRBV10-3, the J call TRBJ1-2; the D gene is possibly TRBD1 (5 bases). Germline V CDR1 and CDR2: ENHRY, SYGVKD. CDR3 length: 12 residues. Trimming shortened V by 2 bases and J by 7 bases, and 8 bases separated the two germline ends. CDR3 DNA sequence: TGTGCCATCAGTGAGCCCGGGGCTGGCTACACCTTC. It specifies CAISEPGAGYTF.

The chain links TRBV2 to TRBJ2-3; weak D call: TRBD2 (6 bases). CDR3 length: 16 residues. Germline loops: CDR1 SNHLY, CDR2 FYNNEI. V was trimmed by 8 bases and J by 7 bases, leaving 25 bases between them. This CDR3 reads CASGEAWGNPSNTQYF. CDR3 DNA: TGTGCCAGCGGGGAGGCATGGGGAAATCCTTCAAATACGCAGTATTTT.

Points on this clone: At one of its ends the junction is not consistent with the germline gene, which may arise from a read error. This sequence joins TRBV5-1 and TRBJ2-1; 13 bases are a match to TRBD2. CDR1 is SGHRS, CDR2 YFSETQ, per germline. There are 13 residues in the CDR3. The CDR3 nucleotides are TGCGCCAGCAGTCTTGGACTAGCGGGGGAGGCGGTCTTC. It yields the protein CASSLGLAGEAVF.

The V call is TRBV7-2, the J call TRBJ2-7; 9 bases line up with TRBD1. There are 14 residues in the CDR3. V lost 3 bases to trimming and J lost 2 bases; unmatched junction nucleotides: 2. From germline, CDR1 is SGHTA and CDR2 FQGNSA. The CDR3 region is CASSFRTGAYEQYF. The CDR3 DNA reads as TGTGCCAGCAGCTTTAGGACAGGGGCCTACGAGCAGTACTTC. Full variable domain (remainder filled in from reference TRBV7-2 and TRBJ2-7): GAGVSQSPSNKVTEKGKDVELRCDPISGHTALYWYRQSLGQGLEFLIYFQGNSAPDKSGLPSDRFSAERTGGSVSTLTIQRTQQEDSAVYLCASSFRTGAYEQYFGPGTRLTVT.